This T cell receptor beta chain came from a study of T cells in severe cutaneous drug reactions. The germline V gene has CDR1 SQVTM and CDR2 ANQGSEA. The CDR3 length is 12 residues. Carbamazepine had induced Stevens-Johnson syndrome or toxic epidermal necrolysis in the sequenced donors. Libraries were made by iRepertoire multiplex PCR with TCR subtype-specific primers for bulk and single-cell sequencing. TCRdb re-called the multiplex PCR reads and gives one entry per CDR3 protein, without DNA. The data include about 9,600 distinct CDR3 sequences; the top ten clones carry approximately 20%. Material for sequencing was cells from a skin blister. The clonotype comes from a human donor with Stevens-Johnson syndrome, a severe cutaneous drug reaction. The chain uses TRBV29-1 and TRBJ1-2. CDR3 region: CSVVVVENGYTF.